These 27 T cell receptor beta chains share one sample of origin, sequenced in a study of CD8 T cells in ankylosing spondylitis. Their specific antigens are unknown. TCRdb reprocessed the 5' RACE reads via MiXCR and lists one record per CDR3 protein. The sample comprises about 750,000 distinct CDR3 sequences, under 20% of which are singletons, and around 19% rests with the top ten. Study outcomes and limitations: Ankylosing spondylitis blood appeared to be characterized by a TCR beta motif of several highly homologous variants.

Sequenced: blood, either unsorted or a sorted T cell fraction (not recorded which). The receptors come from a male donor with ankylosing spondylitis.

The CDR3 DNA is TGTGCCAGCAGTTTTTCTCTCACTGAAGCTTTCTTT. This gives the protein CASSFSLTEAFF. The rearrangement joins TRBV28 to TRBJ1-1; no clear D. The CDR3 is 12 amino acids. Looked up from germline, CDR1 is MDHEN and CDR2 is SYDVKM. Trimming took 3 bases from V and 4 from J, leaving 6 bases between them.

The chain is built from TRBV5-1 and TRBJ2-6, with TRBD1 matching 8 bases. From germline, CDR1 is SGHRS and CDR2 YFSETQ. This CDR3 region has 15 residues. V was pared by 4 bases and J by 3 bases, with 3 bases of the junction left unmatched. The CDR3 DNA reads TGCGCCAGCAGCATGACAGGGGTTGGGGCCAACGTCCTGACTTTC. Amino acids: CASSMTGVGANVLTF.

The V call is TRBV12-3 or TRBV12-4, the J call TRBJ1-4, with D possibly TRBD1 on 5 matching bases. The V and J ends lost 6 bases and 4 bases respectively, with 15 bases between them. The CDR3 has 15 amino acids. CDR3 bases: TGTGCCAGCAGAGGGGACCGGGACCGTAATGAAAAACTGTTTTTT. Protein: CASRGDRDRNEKLFF.

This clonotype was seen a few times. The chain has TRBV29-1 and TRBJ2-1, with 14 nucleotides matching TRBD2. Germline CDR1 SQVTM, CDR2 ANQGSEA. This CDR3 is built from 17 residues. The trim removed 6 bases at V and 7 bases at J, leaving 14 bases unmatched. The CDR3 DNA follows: TGCAGCGTCTCCGGGACTAGCGGGAGAAATAATTGGAATGAGCAGTTCTTC. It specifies CSVSGTSGRNNWNEQFF.

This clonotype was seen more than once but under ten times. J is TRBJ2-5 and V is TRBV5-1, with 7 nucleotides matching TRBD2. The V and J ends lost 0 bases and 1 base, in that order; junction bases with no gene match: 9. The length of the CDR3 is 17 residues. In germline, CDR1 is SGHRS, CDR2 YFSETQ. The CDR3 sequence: CASSLARLAGFQETQYF. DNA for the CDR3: TGCGCCAGCAGCTTGGCCCGCTTAGCGGGTTTCCAAGAGACCCAGTACTTC.

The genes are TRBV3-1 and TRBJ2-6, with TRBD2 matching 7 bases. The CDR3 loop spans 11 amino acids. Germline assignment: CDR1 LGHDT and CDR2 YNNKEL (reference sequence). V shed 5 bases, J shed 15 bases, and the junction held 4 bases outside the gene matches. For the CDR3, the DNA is TGTGCCAGCAGCGGTAGCGGGCCCCTGACTTTC. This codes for CASSGSGPLTF.

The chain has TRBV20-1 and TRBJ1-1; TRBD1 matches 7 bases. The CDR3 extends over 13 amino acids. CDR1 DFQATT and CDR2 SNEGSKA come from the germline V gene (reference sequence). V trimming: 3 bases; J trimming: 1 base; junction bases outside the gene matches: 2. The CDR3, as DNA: TGCAGTGCTAGGGGACAGAGGAACACTGAAGCTTTCTTT. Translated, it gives CSARGQRNTEAFF.

The DNA for the CDR3 is TGTGCCAGCATGAACAGGGAGAACACTGAAGCTTTCTTT. Its translation is CASMNRENTEAFF. The chain links TRBV12-3 or TRBV12-4 to TRBJ1-1, with D perhaps TRBD1 (6 bases). The CDR3 runs to 13 residues. V lost 7 bases and J lost 1, with 10 bases in between.

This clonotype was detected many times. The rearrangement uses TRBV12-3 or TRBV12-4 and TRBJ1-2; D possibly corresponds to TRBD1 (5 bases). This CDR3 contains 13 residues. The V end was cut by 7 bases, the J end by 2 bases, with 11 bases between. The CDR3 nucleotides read TGTGCCAGCAAAATGGGGCGGAACTATGGCTACACCTTC. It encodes CASKMGRNYGYTF.

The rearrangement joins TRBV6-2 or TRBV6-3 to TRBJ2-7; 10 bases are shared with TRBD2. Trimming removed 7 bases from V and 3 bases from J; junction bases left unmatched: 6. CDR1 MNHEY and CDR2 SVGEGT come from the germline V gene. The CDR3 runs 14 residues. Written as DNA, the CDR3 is TGTGCCAGCATAAGGACTAGCGGAAACTACGAGCAGTACTTC. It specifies CASIRTSGNYEQYF.

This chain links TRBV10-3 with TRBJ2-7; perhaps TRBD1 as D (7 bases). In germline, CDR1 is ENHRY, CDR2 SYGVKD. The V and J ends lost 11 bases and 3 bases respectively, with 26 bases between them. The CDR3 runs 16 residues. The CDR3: CASEGGRTGPNYEQYF. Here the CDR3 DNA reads TGTGCCTCGGAGGGTGGGCGGACAGGACCGAACTACGAGCAGTACTTC.

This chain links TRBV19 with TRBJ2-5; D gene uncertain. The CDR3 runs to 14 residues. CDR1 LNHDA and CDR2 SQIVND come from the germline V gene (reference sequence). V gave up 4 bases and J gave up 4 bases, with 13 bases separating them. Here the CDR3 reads CASSKDQSGETQYF. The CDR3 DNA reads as TGTGCCAGTAGTAAAGACCAATCTGGAGAGACCCAGTACTTC.

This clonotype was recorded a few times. In DNA, the CDR3 is TGTGCCAGCACCTGGATTGCTTCCGGGACAGAGATATACGAGCAGTACTTC. Translation gives CASTWIASGTEIYEQYF. The chain employs TRBV21-1 and TRBJ2-7; whether TRBD1, the table's D call, matches the DNA was not checked. TRBV21-1 is a pseudogene segment. The CDR3 spans 17 residues.

The CDR3: CAWSVNSPLHF. CDR3 DNA sequence: TGTGCCTGGAGTGTGAATTCACCCCTCCACTTT. J is TRBJ1-6 and V is TRBV30; D remains ambiguous. The CDR3 runs to 11 residues. Trimming stripped 0 bases from V and 7 bases from J, with 1 base between. Looked up from germline, CDR1 is GTSNPN and CDR2 is SVGIG (reference sequence).

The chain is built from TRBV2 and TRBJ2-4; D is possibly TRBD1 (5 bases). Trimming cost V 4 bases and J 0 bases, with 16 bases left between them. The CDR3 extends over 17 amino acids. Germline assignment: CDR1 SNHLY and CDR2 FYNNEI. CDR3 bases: TGTGCCAGCAGTGTAACTACACGACAGCTAGCCAAAAACATTCAGTACTTC. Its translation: CASSVTTRQLAKNIQYF.

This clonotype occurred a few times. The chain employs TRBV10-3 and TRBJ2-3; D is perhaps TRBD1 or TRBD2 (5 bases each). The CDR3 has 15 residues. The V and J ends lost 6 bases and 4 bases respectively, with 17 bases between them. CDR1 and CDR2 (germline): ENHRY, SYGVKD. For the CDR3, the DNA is TGTGCCATCAGGCCGGGGCCGGTCGGGGCAGATACGCAGTATTTT. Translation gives CAIRPGPVGADTQYF.

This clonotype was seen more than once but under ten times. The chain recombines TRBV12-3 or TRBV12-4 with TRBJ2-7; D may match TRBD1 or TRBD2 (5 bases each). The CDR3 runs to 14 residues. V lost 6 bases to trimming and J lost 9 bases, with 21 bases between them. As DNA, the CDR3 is TGTGCCAGCAGGCTGGGAGACAGCCTTTCAGGGCAGTACTTC. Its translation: CASRLGDSLSGQYF.

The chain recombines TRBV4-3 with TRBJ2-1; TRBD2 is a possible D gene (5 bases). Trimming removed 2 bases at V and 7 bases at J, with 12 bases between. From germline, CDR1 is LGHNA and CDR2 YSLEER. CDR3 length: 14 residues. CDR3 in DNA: TGCGCCAGCAGCCAAAGGTCAGGCGGGAATGAGCAGTTCTTC. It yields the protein CASSQRSGGNEQFF.

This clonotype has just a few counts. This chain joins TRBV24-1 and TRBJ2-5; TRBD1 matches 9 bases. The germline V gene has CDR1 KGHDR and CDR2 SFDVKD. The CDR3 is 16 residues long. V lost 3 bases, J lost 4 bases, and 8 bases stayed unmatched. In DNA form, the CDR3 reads TGTGCCACCAGTGATGTCCGACAGGGGGTTGGAGAGACCCAGTACTTC. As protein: CATSDVRQGVGETQYF.

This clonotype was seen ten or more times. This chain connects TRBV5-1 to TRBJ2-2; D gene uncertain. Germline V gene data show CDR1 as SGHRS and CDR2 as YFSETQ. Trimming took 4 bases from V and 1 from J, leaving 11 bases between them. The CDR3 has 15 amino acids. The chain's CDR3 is CASSPTRQNTGELFF. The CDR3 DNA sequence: TGCGCCAGCAGCCCCACCCGACAGAACACCGGGGAGCTGTTTTTT.

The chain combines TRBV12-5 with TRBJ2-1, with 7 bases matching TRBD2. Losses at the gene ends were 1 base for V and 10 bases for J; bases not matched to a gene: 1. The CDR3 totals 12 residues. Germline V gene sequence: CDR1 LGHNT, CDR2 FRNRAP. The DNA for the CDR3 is TGTGCTAGTGGTTTGGGGGAGGGAGAGCAGTTCTTC. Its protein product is CASGLGEGEQFF. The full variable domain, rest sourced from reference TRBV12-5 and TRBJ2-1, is DARVTQTPRHKVTEMGQEVTMRCQPILGHNTVFWYRQTMMQGLELLAYFRNRAPLDDSGMPKDRFSAEMPDATLATLKIQPSEPRDSAVYFCASGLGEGEQFFGPGTRLTVL.

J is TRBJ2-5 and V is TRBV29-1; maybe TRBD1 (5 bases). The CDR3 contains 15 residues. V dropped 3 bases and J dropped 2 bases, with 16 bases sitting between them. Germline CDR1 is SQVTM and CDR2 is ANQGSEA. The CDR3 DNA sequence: TGCAGCGTTGATTTGGCAGGGATGGAGCAAGAGACCCAGTACTTC. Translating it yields CSVDLAGMEQETQYF.

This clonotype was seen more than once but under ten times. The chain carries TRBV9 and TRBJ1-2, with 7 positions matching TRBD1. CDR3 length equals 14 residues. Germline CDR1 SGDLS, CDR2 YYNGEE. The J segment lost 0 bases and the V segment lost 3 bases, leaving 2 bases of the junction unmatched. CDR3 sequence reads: CASSGTGANYGYTF. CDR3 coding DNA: TGTGCCAGCAGCGGGACAGGAGCTAACTATGGCTACACCTTC.

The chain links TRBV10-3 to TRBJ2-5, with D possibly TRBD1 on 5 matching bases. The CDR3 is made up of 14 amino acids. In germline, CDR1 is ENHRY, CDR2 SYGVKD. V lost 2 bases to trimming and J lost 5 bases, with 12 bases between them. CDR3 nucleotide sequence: TGTGCCATCAGTGAGAACAGTAAGGGGGAGACCCAGTACTTC. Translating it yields CAISENSKGETQYF.

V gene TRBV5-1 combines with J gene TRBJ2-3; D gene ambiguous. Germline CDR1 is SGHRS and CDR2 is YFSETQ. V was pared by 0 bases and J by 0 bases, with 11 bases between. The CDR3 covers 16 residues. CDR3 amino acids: CASSLGVFTSTDTQYF. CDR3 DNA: TGCGCCAGCAGCTTGGGGGTCTTCACTAGCACAGATACGCAGTATTTT.

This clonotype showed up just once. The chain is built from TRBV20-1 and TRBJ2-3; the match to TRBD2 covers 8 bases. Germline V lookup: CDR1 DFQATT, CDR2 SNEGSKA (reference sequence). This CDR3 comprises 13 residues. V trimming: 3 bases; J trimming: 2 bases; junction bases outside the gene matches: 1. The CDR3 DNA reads TGCAGTGCTAGCGGGGGGGCCACAGATACGCAGTATTTT. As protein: CSASGGATDTQYF.

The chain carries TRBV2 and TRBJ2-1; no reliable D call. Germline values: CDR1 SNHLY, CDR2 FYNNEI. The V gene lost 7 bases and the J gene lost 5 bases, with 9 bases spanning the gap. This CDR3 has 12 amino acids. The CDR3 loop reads CASKLADNEQFF. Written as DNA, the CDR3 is TGTGCCAGCAAACTGGCAGACAATGAGCAGTTCTTC.